One T cell receptor (beta chain) is described in this entry. This sample stems from a study of blood T cell repertoires in COVID-19. Study information: PBMCs, B-cell-depleted T cells, or T cells were the source of the cDNA or gDNA that made up the material.

The CDR3 totals 13 residues. Trimming took 9 bases from V and 5 from J; bases not matched to a gene: 7. The germline V gene has CDR1 LNHDA and CDR2 SQIVND (reference sequence). Original processing methods: Quantification of nucleated cells was approximated via reference gene primer amplification. TCRdb's table, derived via immunoSEQ multiplex PCR, lists solely in-frame clones and lacks some. The V and J calls and clone size come from that table; D and trimming were worked out from the DNA. The sample holds about 440,000 clones; about 91% are singletons and the top ten take 10% to 15%. The TCR comes from a woman aged 50 to 60 with COVID-19, enrolled during active disease. The sequenced sample consisted of peripheral blood. J is TRBJ2-7 and V is TRBV19; 10 nucleotides line up with TRBD1. The CDR3: CASVATGGDEQYF. In DNA, the CDR3 is TGTGCCAGCGTCGCGACAGGGGGCGACGAGCAGTACTTC.